The 22 T cell receptor beta chains below all came from one sample that was sequenced in a study of CD8 T cells in Susac syndrome. The RNA input was roughly 0.45 to 1 ug, and it was reverse transcribed with random hexamers. One entry per CDR3 protein results from TCRdb running MiXCR on the immunoSEQ multiplex PCR reads. The data contain about 300,000 distinct CDR3 sequences, around 85% of them seen just once; the ten biggest clones take up roughly 0.22%. The sample taken for sequencing was CD8+ T cells from PBMCs. The receptors shown here come from a human donor with multiple sclerosis.

The genes are TRBV7-9 and TRBJ2-5, with unresolved D. Germline assignment: CDR1 SEHNR and CDR2 FQNEAQ (reference sequence). V lost 0 bases and J 0 bases, leaving 8 bases between the germline ends. The CDR3 is 15 amino acids. The CDR3 here is CASSLATTYQETQYF. The CDR3 region has the DNA TGTGCCAGCAGCTTAGCAACTACTTACCAAGAGACCCAGTACTTC.

V gene TRBV5-5 combines with J gene TRBJ2-7; 7 bases line up with TRBD1. The CDR3 loop spans 15 amino acids. V lost 2 bases and J lost 3; bases outside the gene matches: 8. The germline V gene has CDR1 SGHKS and CDR2 YYEKEE (reference sequence). DNA for the CDR3: TGTGCCAGCAGCTTTACGGGACAGATTTACTACGAGCAGTACTTC. Protein sequence: CASSFTGQIYYEQYF. Using reference TRBV5-5 and TRBJ2-7 for the parts outside the CDR3, the full variable domain is DAGVTQSPTHLIKTRGQQVTLRCSPISGHKSVSWYQQVLGQGPQFIFQYYEKEERGRGNFPDRFSARQFPNYSSELNVNALLLGDSALYLCASSFTGQIYYEQYFGPGTRLTVT.

The chain links TRBV29-1 to TRBJ2-1, with TRBD1 as a possible D gene (6 bases). V was shortened by 6 bases and J by 2 bases, with 17 bases between the two germline ends. The CDR3 contains 15 residues. Germline V gene data show CDR1 as SQVTM and CDR2 as ANQGSEA. Here the CDR3 DNA reads TGCAGCGTCCTCGGGACACCTCTCGCCTACAATGAGCAGTTCTTC. Amino acids: CSVLGTPLAYNEQFF.

The J gene is TRBJ2-3, the V gene TRBV6-1, with unresolved D. The CDR3 is 12 residues long. Germline loops: CDR1 MNHNS, CDR2 SASEGT. Between the trimmed V and J ends, which lost 6 bases and 2 bases, there was a span of 6 bases. DNA of the CDR3: TGTGCCAGCAGCCCTATCACAGATACGCAGTATTTT. Its protein is CASSPITDTQYF.

About this clonotype itself: One junction end does not reproduce the germline sequence, and a read error may be involved. The chain couples TRBV6-2 or TRBV6-3 to TRBJ2-4; the match to TRBD2 covers 11 bases. Germline assignment: CDR1 MNHEY and CDR2 SVGEGT. The CDR3 has 16 amino acids. CDR3 coding DNA: TGTGCCAGCAGTTTGTACCATAGCGGGAGGGCCAACACTCAGTACTTC. Translation: CASSLYHSGRANTQYF.

The chain links TRBV28 to TRBJ2-1; D unclear. There are 13 residues in the CDR3. The germline V gene has CDR1 MDHEN and CDR2 SYDVKM. V lost 7 bases, J lost 1 base, and 8 bases lay in between. CDR3 amino acids: CASIAGSYNEQFF. In DNA form, the CDR3 reads TGTGCCAGCATCGCCGGGTCCTACAATGAGCAGTTCTTC.

The V and J genes are TRBV11-2 and TRBJ2-2, with a weak D call TRBD1 (5 bases). Germline-derived CDR1 and CDR2 are SGHAT and FQNNGV. V was cut by 0 bases and J by 7 bases, with 6 bases left in between. This CDR3 has 13 residues. As DNA, the CDR3 is TGTGCCAGCAGCTTAGACCAGGGCGGGGAGCTGTTTTTT. This sequence encodes CASSLDQGGELFF.

This CDR3 is CASSIIPGTYNEQFF. CDR3 coding DNA: TGTGCCAGTAGTATAATCCCAGGCACCTACAATGAGCAGTTCTTC. The rearrangement joins TRBV19 to TRBJ2-1, with D uncertain. V lost 2 bases to trimming and J lost 2 bases, with 10 bases between them. The CDR3 extends over 15 amino acids. Per the germline V gene, CDR1 is LNHDA and CDR2 is SQIVND (reference sequence).

J is TRBJ1-1 and V is TRBV12-3 or TRBV12-4; D is uncertain. Trimming pared 1 base from V and 4 bases from J, leaving 10 bases between. The CDR3 runs 14 residues. CDR3 residues: CASSLDGKITEAFF. In DNA form, the CDR3 reads TGTGCCAGCAGTTTAGACGGGAAAATCACTGAAGCTTTCTTT.

The chain combines TRBV27 with TRBJ2-7; 8 nucleotides match TRBD2. Germline CDR1 MNHEY, CDR2 SMNVEV (reference sequence). Trimming removed 0 bases from V and 2 bases from J; junction bases left unmatched: 9. This CDR3 contains 17 residues. CDR3 DNA: TGTGCCAGCAGTTTATCGAGTGGGGCGGGAGGCCCCTACGAGCAGTACTTC. Its translation: CASSLSSGAGGPYEQYF.

V gene TRBV4-3 combines with J gene TRBJ2-1; D unclear. The CDR3 consists of 14 residues. The germline CDR1 and CDR2 sequences are LGHNA and YSLEER. V was clipped by 0 bases and J by 3 bases, with 6 bases between them. In DNA form, the CDR3 reads TGCGCCAGCAGCCAAGAGGTAGACTACAATGAGCAGTTCTTC. This gives the protein CASSQEVDYNEQFF.

This clonotype was detected once. This sequence joins TRBV20-1 and TRBJ1-1, with TRBD1 identical over 7 bases. CDR3 size: 16 residues. The V gene end was trimmed by 5 bases and the J gene end by 3 bases; junction bases not matched to a gene: 15. Germline CDR1 reads DFQATT; CDR2 reads SNEGSKA (reference sequence). The CDR3 nucleotides are TGCAGTGCTCAAAATTACAGGGGAGAAAGGTACACTGAAGCTTTCTTT. Translating it yields CSAQNYRGERYTEAFF.

V and J are TRBV27 and TRBJ2-3; TRBD2 matches at 10 bases. CDR1 is MNHEY, CDR2 SMNVEV, per germline (reference sequence). CDR3 length equals 18 residues. V lost 1 base, J lost 2 bases, and 9 bases stayed unmatched. CDR3 sequence reads: CASSLWLASGSPTDTQYF. CDR3 sequence (DNA): TGTGCCAGCAGTTTATGGTTGGCTAGCGGGAGTCCCACAGATACGCAGTATTTT.

The V and J genes are TRBV2 and TRBJ1-5; D is perhaps TRBD1 (6 bases). Germline V gives CDR1 SNHLY, CDR2 FYNNEI. This CDR3 spans 13 amino acids. Trimming took 3 bases from V and 7 from J, leaving 10 bases between them. This CDR3 reads CASSDGQSQPQHF. In DNA form, the CDR3 reads TGTGCCAGCAGTGACGGACAGAGCCAGCCCCAGCATTTT.

This rearrangement joins TRBV28 to TRBJ2-2; D might be TRBD1 (6 bases). Germline V CDR1 and CDR2: MDHEN, SYDVKM. V dropped 7 bases and J dropped 6 bases, with 21 bases sitting between them. This CDR3 comprises 16 residues. CDR3: CASTSSHRVKAGELFF. Here the CDR3 DNA reads TGTGCCAGCACCTCCTCGCACAGGGTTAAAGCCGGGGAGCTGTTTTTT.

The V gene is TRBV6-2 or TRBV6-3, the J gene TRBJ2-1; 12 bases line up with TRBD2. The CDR3 covers 17 residues. V lost 5 bases, J lost 7 bases, and 12 bases stayed unmatched. In germline, CDR1 is MNHEY, CDR2 SVGEGT. The CDR3 reads CASSAPLLAGGGNEQFF. CDR3 DNA sequence: TGTGCCAGCAGTGCCCCCCTACTAGCGGGAGGAGGGAATGAGCAGTTCTTC.

The chain links TRBV6-2 or TRBV6-3 to TRBJ2-3; TRBD1 matches 7 bases. This CDR3 region has 16 residues. V gave up 4 bases and J gave up 3 bases; unmatched junction bases: 10. Germline CDR1 is MNHEY and CDR2 is SVGEGT. The CDR3 region has the DNA TGTGCCAGCAGTTCTTACAGGGGTCTTGGTACAGATACGCAGTATTTT. It encodes CASSSYRGLGTDTQYF.

The count of this clonotype is one. The chain combines TRBV4-1 with TRBJ1-4; D gene ambiguous. Trimming took off 0 bases at V and 8 bases at J, with 4 bases between the two ends. Germline CDR1 reads MGHRA; CDR2 reads YSYEKL. This CDR3 contains 12 residues. The CDR3 nucleotides read TGCGCCAGCAGCCAAGATCGAGAAAAACTGTTTTTT. This encodes CASSQDREKLFF.

The chain employs TRBV19 and TRBJ2-1, with D maybe TRBD1 (6 bases). There are 14 residues in the CDR3. Per germline, CDR1 LNHDA and CDR2 SQIVND (reference sequence). Deletions cut 7 bases from V and 3 bases from J, with 13 bases between. The CDR3 nucleotides are TGTGCCAGTACCAGCAGGGGCAGCTACAATGAGCAGTTCTTC. It specifies CASTSRGSYNEQFF. The full variable domain, its missing parts supplied by reference TRBV19 and TRBJ2-1, is DGGITQSPKYLFRKEGQNVTLSCEQNLNHDAMYWYRQDPGQGLRLIYYSQIVNDFQKGDIAEGYSVSREKKESFPLTVTSAQKNPTAFYLCASTSRGSYNEQFFGPGTRLTVL.

The V gene is TRBV12-3 or TRBV12-4, the J gene TRBJ1-1; the D gene is possibly TRBD1 (5 bases). The V end was cut by 1 base, the J end by 4 bases, with 13 bases between. This CDR3 has 15 residues. The CDR3 bases are TGTGCCAGCAGTTTAGATGGGGCCGGGAGCACTGAAGCTTTCTTT. It yields the protein CASSLDGAGSTEAFF.

The chain combines TRBV19 with TRBJ1-5; D is ambiguous. This CDR3 is built from 13 residues. Between the trimmed V and J ends, which lost 4 bases and 3 bases, there was a span of 7 bases. The germline CDR1 and CDR2 sequences are LNHDA and SQIVND (reference sequence). CDR3 sequence (DNA): TGTGCCAGTAGTACCGTTCCCAATCAGCCCCAGCATTTT. It encodes CASSTVPNQPQHF.

The V call is TRBV7-9, the J call TRBJ2-2; the D is unclear. The CDR3 contains 16 residues. V dropped 1 base and J dropped 0 bases, with 9 bases sitting between them. The germline gives CDR1 SEHNR, CDR2 FQNEAQ (reference sequence). CDR3 region: CASSLVPAPNTGELFF. The DNA of the CDR3 is TGTGCCAGCAGCTTAGTCCCAGCGCCGAACACCGGGGAGCTGTTTTTT.